A single sample is the source of the 9 T cell receptor beta chains below, sequenced in a study of T cells after posttransplantation cyclophosphamide. Method: immunoSEQ multiplex PCR; TCRdb's copy keeps in-frame clones and lacks some. The top ten hold 2.5% to 3% of the sample, which has around 47,000 clones, under 95% seen once. Material: PBMCs. These receptors came from a woman aged 25 to 39 in good health and a related stem cell transplant donor.

This chain uses TRBV7-3 with TRBJ2-3; no reliable D call. Trimming took 5 bases from V and 2 from J, leaving 11 bases between them. There are 14 residues in the CDR3. Per germline, CDR1 SGHTA and CDR2 FQGTGA. CDR3 bases: TGTGCCAGCAGCCCGACTTCGGCCACAGATACGCAGTATTTT. The encoded protein is CASSPTSATDTQYF.

The genes are TRBV28 and TRBJ1-6; the match to TRBD1 covers 9 bases. Trimming at V came to 3 bases and at J to 9 bases, leaving 3 bases not matched to a gene. Germline-derived CDR1 and CDR2 are MDHEN and SYDVKM. The CDR3 is 14 amino acids. This CDR3 reads CASSLTGGSSPLHF. In nucleotides, the CDR3 is TGTGCCAGCAGTTTGACAGGGGGAAGTTCACCCCTCCACTTT. Combining the CDR3 with reference TRBV28 and TRBJ1-6 gives the whole variable domain DVKVTQSSRYLVKRTGEKVFLECVQDMDHENMFWYRQDPGLGLRLIYFSYDVKMKEKGDIPEGYSVSREKKERFSLILESASTNQTSMYLCASSLTGGSSPLHFGNGTRLTVT.

This chain uses TRBV5-1 with TRBJ2-2; TRBD1 agrees at 8 bases. V shed 1 base, J shed 2 bases, and the junction held 4 bases outside the gene matches. The germline CDR1 and CDR2 sequences are SGHRS and YFSETQ. The CDR3 has 16 amino acids. The CDR3 loop is CASSLWGQDNTGELFF. The CDR3 DNA reads TGCGCCAGCAGCTTGTGGGGACAGGATAACACCGGGGAGCTGTTTTTT.

This clone occurred once. The CDR3 protein is CSVEREAGGEQFF. In DNA, the CDR3 is TGCAGCGTTGAGAGGGAAGCGGGGGGGGAGCAGTTCTTC. J is TRBJ2-1 and V is TRBV29-1, with 10 positions matching TRBD2. This CDR3 comprises 13 residues. V lost 3 bases to trimming and J lost 10 bases; unmatched junction nucleotides: 6. Germline assignment: CDR1 SQVTM and CDR2 ANQGSEA.

J is TRBJ1-6 and V is TRBV30; perhaps TRBD1 as D (5 bases). In germline, CDR1 is GTSNPN, CDR2 SVGIG (reference sequence). V shed 2 bases and J shed 6 bases, with 11 bases lying between them. This CDR3 is built from 14 residues. As DNA, the CDR3 is TGTGCCTGGAGTCCGGGACTAGTTAATTCACCCCTCCACTTT. As protein: CAWSPGLVNSPLHF.

V gene TRBV4-3 combines with J gene TRBJ2-2; 10 bases fit TRBD2. The germline V gene encodes CDR1 LGHNA and CDR2 YSLEER. The CDR3 runs 18 residues. V was clipped by 0 bases and J by 3 bases; unmatched bases: 7. The CDR3 sequence: CASSQDIAGGRDTGELFF. CDR3 DNA: TGCGCCAGCAGCCAAGATATAGCGGGGGGCCGTGACACCGGGGAGCTGTTTTTT.

The gene calls are TRBV10-3 and TRBJ2-7, with 9 bases lining up with TRBD1. The CDR3 is 13 amino acids. Trimming took 11 bases from V and 3 from J; bases not matched to a gene: 8. The germline CDR1 and CDR2 sequences are ENHRY and SYGVKD. The CDR3 DNA reads as TGTGCCTCGAGACCGGGACAGGGCTACGAGCAGTACTTC. This gives the protein CASRPGQGYEQYF.

V usage is TRBV5-1 and J usage is TRBJ1-2; D uncertain. V gave up 3 bases and J gave up 7 bases, with 10 bases separating them. Germline CDR1 reads SGHRS; CDR2 reads YFSETQ. The CDR3 is 12 amino acids. The CDR3 DNA sequence: TGCGCCAGCAGCTCCTCACCTAGTGGCTACACCTTC. It is translated as CASSSSPSGYTF.

This chain links TRBV6-5 with TRBJ1-1, with D unresolved. Germline V gene sequence: CDR1 MNHEY, CDR2 SVGAGI. CDR3 length equals 15 residues. Trimming shortened V by 0 bases and J by 4 bases, and 12 bases separated the two germline ends. The CDR3 DNA reads TGTGCCAGCAGTTACTCCACTCGTGGGAGCACTGAAGCTTTCTTT. It encodes CASSYSTRGSTEAFF.